Listed below are T cell receptor beta chains from one sample, sequenced in a study of cytotoxic CD8 clonotypes in ibrutinib-treated CLL. Measured with immunoSEQ multiplex PCR; TCRdb has only the in-frame clones, and not every one. The table shows about 310,000 clones, with 80% occurring only once. Here the sequenced sample was PBMCs, taken before ibrutinib treatment. Receptor source: a human donor with chronic lymphocytic leukemia. The CDR3 runs from the conserved cysteine through the conserved F or W. The D gene is left open where the match is weak. Clone size is not always given. Where it is, it says once, few, many or a class for expanded clones.

.	TRBV9	.	TRBJ2-2	CASNKDSNTGELFF	TGTGCCAGCAATAAAGACAGTAACACCGGGGAGCTGTTTTTT
.	TRBV28	TRBD1	TRBJ1-1	CASSLGTGNTEAFF	TGTGCCAGCAGTTTAGGGACAGGGAACACTGAAGCTTTCTTT
.	TRBV11-3	TRBD1	TRBJ2-7	CASSLMGQGFHEQYF	TGTGCCAGCAGCTTGATGGGACAGGGGTTCCACGAGCAGTACTTC
.	TRBV5-1	TRBD1	TRBJ2-7	CASSQDRASYEQYF	TGCGCCAGCAGCCAAGACAGGGCTTCCTACGAGCAGTACTTC
.	TRBV12-5	TRBD2	TRBJ2-1	CASGLVRGLASSPNEQFF	TGTGCTAGTGGTTTGGTAAGGGGACTAGCGTCTTCTCCCAATGAGCAGTTCTTC
.	TRBV27	.	TRBJ2-7	CASSPTYIAEPYEQYF	TGTGCCAGCAGTCCTACCTACATAGCGGAACCCTACGAGCAGTACTTC
.	TRBV15	.	TRBJ1-1	CATSRVFVAEAFF	TGTGCCACCAGCAGAGTATTCGTCGCTGAAGCTTTCTTT
once	TRBV27	TRBD1	TRBJ2-5	CASSFGTGRQETQYF	TGTGCCAGCAGTTTCGGGACAGGGCGTCAAGAGACCCAGTACTTC
.	TRBV29-1	.	TRBJ2-3	CSVVRGYTDTQYF	TGCAGCGTTGTAAGGGGGTACACAGATACGCAGTATTTT
.	TRBV30	.	TRBJ2-5	CAWSRRPADQYF	TGTGCCTGGAGCCGTCGCCCCGCGGACCAGTACTTC
.	TRBV28	TRBD2	TRBJ2-1	CASTPGLASYNEQFF	TGTGCCAGCACCCCGGGACTAGCGAGCTACAATGAGCAGTTCTTC
.	TRBV28	.	TRBJ1-5	CASSLGGIYSQPQHF	TGTGCCAGCAGTTTGGGGGGTATTTACAGTCAGCCCCAGCATTTT
.	TRBV29-1	.	TRBJ1-3	CSVEPDPGNTIYF	TGCAGCGTTGAGCCAGACCCTGGAAACACCATATATTTT
.	TRBV30	.	TRBJ1-3	CAWTPQGSSGNTIYF	TGTGCCTGGACCCCCCAGGGTTCCTCTGGAAACACCATATATTTT
.	TRBV12-5	.	TRBJ2-2	CASGLVPPGELFF	TGTGCTAGTGGTTTGGTCCCCCCCGGGGAGCTGTTTTTT
.	TRBV5-1	TRBD1	TRBJ1-2	CASRRTGSAGYTF	TGCGCCAGCAGAAGGACAGGGTCGGCTGGCTACACCTTC